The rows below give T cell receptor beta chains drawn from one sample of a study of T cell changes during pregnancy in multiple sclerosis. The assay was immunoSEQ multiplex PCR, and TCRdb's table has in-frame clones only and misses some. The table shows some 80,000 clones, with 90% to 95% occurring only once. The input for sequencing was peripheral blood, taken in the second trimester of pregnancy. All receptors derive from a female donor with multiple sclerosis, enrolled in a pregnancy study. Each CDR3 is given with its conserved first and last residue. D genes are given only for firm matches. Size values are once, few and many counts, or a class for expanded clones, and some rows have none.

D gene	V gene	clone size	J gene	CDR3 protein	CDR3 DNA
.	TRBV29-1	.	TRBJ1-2	CSVDPGDIFRNYGYTF	TGCAGCGTGGATCCAGGGGATATTTTCCGGAACTATGGCTACACCTTC
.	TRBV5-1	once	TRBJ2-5	CASSRTGQQETQYF	TGCGCCAGCAGCCGCACAGGGCAGCAAGAGACCCAGTACTTC
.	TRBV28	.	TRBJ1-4	CASSRDKEMKLFF	TGTGCCAGCAGTAGGGACAAGGAAATGAAACTGTTTTTT
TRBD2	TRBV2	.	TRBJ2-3	CASSELAGADTQYF	TGTGCCAGCAGTGAATTAGCGGGAGCAGATACGCAGTATTTT
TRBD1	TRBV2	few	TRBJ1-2	CASRDWTGERYGYTF	TGTGCCAGCAGAGACTGGACAGGGGAGCGCTATGGCTACACCTTC
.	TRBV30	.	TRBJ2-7	CAWSGKSAGMSYEQYF	TGTGCCTGGAGTGGGAAGTCGGCAGGGATGTCCTACGAGCAGTACTTC
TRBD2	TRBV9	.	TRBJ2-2	CASRAGTSGPTGELFF	TGTGCCAGCAGAGCTGGGACTAGCGGGCCCACCGGGGAGCTGTTTTTT
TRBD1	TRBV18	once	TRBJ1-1	CASSTGREAFF	TGTGCCAGCTCGACAGGGCGGGAAGCTTTCTTT
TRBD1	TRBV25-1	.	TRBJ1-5	CASSHGTGNQPQHF	TGTGCCAGCAGTCACGGGACAGGCAATCAGCCCCAGCATTTT
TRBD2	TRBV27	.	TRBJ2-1	CASSSSGSLGEQFF	TGTGCCAGCAGTTCTAGCGGGAGCTTAGGGGAGCAGTTCTTC
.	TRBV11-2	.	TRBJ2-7	CASSSNYEQYF	TGTGCCAGCAGCAGCAACTACGAGCAGTACTTC
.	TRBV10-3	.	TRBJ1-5	CAAARGIPNQPQHF	TGTGCCGCCGCCCGCGGGATTCCCAATCAGCCCCAGCATTTT
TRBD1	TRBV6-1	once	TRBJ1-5	CASSEIGGYSNQPQHF	TGTGCCAGCAGTGAAATAGGGGGCTATAGCAATCAGCCCCAGCATTTT
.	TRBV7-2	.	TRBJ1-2	CASSLAQGNGYTF	TGTGCCAGCAGCTTAGCCCAGGGGAATGGCTACACCTTC
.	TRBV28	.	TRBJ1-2	CASSSFDTGNYGYTF	TGTGCCAGCAGCTCGTTTGATACAGGGAACTATGGCTACACCTTC
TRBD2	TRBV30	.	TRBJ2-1	CAFGTSGGDYNEQFF	TGTGCCTTCGGGACTAGCGGGGGGGACTACAATGAGCAGTTCTTC
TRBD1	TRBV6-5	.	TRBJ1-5	CASSRQGMLPQHF	TGTGCCAGCAGCCGACAGGGGATGTTGCCCCAGCATTTT
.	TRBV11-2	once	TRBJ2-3	CASSLLMTRADTQYF	TGTGCCAGCAGCTTACTTATGACGAGGGCTGATACGCAGTATTTT
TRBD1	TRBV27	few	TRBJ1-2	CASRPLGTGKDGYTF	TGTGCCAGCAGGCCCCTCGGGACAGGGAAAGATGGCTACACCTTC
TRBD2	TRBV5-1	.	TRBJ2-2	CASRERGNTGELFF	TGCGCCAGCAGGGAGCGGGGTAACACCGGGGAGCTGTTTTTT
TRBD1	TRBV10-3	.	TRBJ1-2	CAIRDTGGYGYTF	TGTGCCATCCGGGACACAGGGGGCTATGGCTACACCTTC
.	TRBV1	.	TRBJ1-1	CTSSHDEGQGRTEAFF	TGCACCAGCAGCCACGATGAGGGACAGGGGCGCACTGAAGCTTTCTTT
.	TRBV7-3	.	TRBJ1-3	CASSLSSFSGNTIYF	TGTGCCAGCAGCCTTTCCTCCTTCTCTGGAAACACCATATATTTT
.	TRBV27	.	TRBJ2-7	CASTGSGEQYF	TGTGCCAGCACGGGGTCGGGCGAGCAGTACTTC
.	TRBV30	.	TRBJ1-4	CAHGGRGKLFF	TGTGCCCACGGGGGGAGAGGAAAACTGTTTTTT
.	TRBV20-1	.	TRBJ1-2	CSVDSLYGYTF	TGCAGTGTTGACAGCCTATATGGCTACACCTTC
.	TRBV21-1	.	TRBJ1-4	CASSKRRRDINEKLFF	TGTGCCAGCAGCAAAAGAAGACGGGACATTAATGAAAAACTGTTTTTT
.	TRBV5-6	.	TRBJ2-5	CASSLGDSETQYF	TGTGCCAGCAGCTTGGGGGACTCAGAGACCCAGTACTTC
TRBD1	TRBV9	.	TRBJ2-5	CASSVEGRGETQYF	TGTGCCAGCAGCGTAGAGGGCAGGGGGGAGACCCAGTACTTC
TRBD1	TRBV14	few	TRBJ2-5	CASSQDRQGRETQYF	TGTGCCAGCAGCCAAGATAGACAGGGGAGGGAGACCCAGTACTTC
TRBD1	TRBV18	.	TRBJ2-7	CASSPIRGGFAYEQYF	TGTGCCAGCTCCCCGATACGAGGGGGCTTTGCCTACGAGCAGTACTTC
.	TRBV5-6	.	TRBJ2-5	CASSLGRRQTQYF	TGTGCCAGCAGCTTGGGCAGGCGTCAGACCCAGTACTTC
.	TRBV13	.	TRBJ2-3	CASSFTPRADTQYF	TGTGCCAGCAGCTTTACACCCAGGGCAGATACGCAGTATTTT
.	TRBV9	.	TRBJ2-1	CASSLEAGSYNEQFF	TGTGCCAGCAGCTTGGAGGCGGGGTCCTACAATGAGCAGTTCTTC
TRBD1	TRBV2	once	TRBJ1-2	CASSILRDRTYGYTF	TGTGCCAGCAGCATATTGAGGGACAGGACCTATGGCTACACCTTC
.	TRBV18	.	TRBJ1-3	CASSRQRGSTGNTIYF	TGTGCCAGCTCACGTCAGCGGGGCTCAACTGGAAACACCATATATTTT
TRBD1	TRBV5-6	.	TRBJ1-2	CASLDRGRLGYGYTF	TGTGCCAGCCTGGACAGGGGGCGCTTGGGCTATGGCTACACCTTC
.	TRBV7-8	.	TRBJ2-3	CASSSAVDTQYF	TGTGCCAGCAGCTCTGCGGTGGATACGCAGTATTTT
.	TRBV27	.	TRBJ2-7	CASSLGNPYEQYF	TGTGCCAGCAGTTTAGGCAATCCCTACGAGCAGTACTTC
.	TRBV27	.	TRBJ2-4	CASSFDGTKNIQYF	TGTGCCAGCAGTTTTGACGGGACCAAAAACATTCAGTACTTC